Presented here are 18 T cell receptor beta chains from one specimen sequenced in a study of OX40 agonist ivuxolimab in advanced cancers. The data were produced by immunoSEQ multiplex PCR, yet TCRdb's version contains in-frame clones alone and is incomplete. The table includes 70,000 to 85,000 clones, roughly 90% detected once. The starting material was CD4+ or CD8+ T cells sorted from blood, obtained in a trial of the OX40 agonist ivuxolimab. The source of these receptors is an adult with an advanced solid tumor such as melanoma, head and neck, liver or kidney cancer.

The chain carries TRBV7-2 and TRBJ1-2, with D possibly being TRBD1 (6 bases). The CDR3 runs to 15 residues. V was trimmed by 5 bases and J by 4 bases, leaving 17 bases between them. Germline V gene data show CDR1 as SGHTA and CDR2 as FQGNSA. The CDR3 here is CASSPWGAGLYGYTF. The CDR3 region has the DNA TGTGCCAGCAGCCCCTGGGGGGCAGGCCTCTATGGCTACACCTTC.

CDR3 loop: CASSLLIQGWQTQYF. In DNA, the CDR3 is TGCGCCAGCAGCTTGCTAATACAGGGGTGGCAGACCCAGTACTTC. This chain connects TRBV5-1 to TRBJ2-5, with 7 bases matching TRBD1. Germline CDR1 SGHRS, CDR2 YFSETQ. This CDR3 region has 15 residues. Trimming removed 1 base from V and 6 bases from J; junction bases left unmatched: 9.

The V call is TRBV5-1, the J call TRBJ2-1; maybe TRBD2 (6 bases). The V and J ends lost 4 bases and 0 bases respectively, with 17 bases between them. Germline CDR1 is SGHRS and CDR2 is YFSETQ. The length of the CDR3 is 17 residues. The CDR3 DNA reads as TGCGCCAGCAGCCGCGGGGAGCTCCCGTCCTCCTACAATGAGCAGTTCTTC. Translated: CASSRGELPSSYNEQFF.

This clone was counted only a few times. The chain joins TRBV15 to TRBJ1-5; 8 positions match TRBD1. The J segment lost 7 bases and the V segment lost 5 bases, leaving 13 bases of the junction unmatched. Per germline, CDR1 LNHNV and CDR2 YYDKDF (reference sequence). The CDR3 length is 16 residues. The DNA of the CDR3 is TGTGCCACCAGCGGTCAGGGGGCGGGTCCCAAACAGCCCCAGCATTTT. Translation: CATSGQGAGPKQPQHF.

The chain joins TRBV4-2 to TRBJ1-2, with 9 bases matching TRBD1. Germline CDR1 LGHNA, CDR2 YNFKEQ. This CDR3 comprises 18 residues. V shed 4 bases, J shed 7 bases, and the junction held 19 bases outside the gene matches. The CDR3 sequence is CASSPGQGSDRGFFGYTF. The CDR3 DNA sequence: TGTGCCAGCAGCCCCGGTCAGGGCTCGGACAGGGGTTTCTTTGGCTACACCTTC.

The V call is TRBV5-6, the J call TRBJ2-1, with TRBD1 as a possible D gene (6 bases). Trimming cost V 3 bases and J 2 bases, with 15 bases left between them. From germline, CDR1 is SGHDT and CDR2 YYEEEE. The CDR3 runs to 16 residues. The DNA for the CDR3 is TGTGCCAGCAGCTCCACAGGGATTTATCCCTACAATGAGCAGTTCTTC. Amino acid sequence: CASSSTGIYPYNEQFF.

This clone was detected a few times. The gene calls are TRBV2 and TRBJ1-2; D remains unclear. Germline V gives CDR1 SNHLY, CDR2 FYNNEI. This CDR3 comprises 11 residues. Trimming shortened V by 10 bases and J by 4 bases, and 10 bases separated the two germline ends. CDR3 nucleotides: TGTGCCACGGGGTCTGGCTATGGCTACACCTTC. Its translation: CATGSGYGYTF.

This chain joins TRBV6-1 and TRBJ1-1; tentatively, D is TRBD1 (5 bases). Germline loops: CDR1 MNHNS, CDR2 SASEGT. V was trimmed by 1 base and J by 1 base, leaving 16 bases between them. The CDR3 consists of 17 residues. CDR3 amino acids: CASSEGGRPTRNTEAFF. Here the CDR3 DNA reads TGTGCCAGCAGTGAAGGGGGCAGGCCCACCCGGAACACTGAAGCTTTCTTT.

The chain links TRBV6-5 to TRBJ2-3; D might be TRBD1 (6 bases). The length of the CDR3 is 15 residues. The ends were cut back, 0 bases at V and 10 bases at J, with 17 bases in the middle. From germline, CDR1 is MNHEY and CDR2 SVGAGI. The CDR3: CASSYSGAGPPSQYF. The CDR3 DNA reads TGTGCCAGCAGTTACTCGGGGGCAGGGCCCCCTTCGCAGTATTTT.

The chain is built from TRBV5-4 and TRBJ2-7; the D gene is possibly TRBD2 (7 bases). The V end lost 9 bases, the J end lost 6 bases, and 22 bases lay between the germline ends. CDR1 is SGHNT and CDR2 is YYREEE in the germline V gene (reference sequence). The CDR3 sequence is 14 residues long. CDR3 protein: CATKGGSGVGEQYF. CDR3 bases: TGTGCCACGAAAGGGGGGAGCGGGGTTGGCGAGCAGTACTTC.

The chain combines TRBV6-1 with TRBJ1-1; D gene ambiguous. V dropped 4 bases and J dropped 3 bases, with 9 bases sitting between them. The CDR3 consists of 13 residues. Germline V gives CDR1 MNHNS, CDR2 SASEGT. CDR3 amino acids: CASSGAFDTEAFF. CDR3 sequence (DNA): TGTGCCAGCAGTGGGGCCTTTGACACTGAAGCTTTCTTT.

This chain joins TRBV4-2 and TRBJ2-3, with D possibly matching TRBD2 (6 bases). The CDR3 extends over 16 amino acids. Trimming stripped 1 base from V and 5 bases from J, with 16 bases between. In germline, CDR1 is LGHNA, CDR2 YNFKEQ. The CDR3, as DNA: TGTGCCAGCAGCCAAGTAGCGGACCAGTCTAGAGATACGCAGTATTTT. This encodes CASSQVADQSRDTQYF.

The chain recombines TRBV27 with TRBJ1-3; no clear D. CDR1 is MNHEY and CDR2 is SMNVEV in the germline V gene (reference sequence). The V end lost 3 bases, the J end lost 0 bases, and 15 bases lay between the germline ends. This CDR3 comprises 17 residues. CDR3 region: CASSLSYNRDSGNTIYF. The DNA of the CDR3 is TGTGCCAGCAGTTTGTCCTATAACAGAGACTCTGGAAACACCATATATTTT.

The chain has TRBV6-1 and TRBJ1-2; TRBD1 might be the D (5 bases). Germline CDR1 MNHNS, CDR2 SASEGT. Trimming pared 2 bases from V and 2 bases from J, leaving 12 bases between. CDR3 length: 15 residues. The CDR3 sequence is CASSESHGGNYGYTF. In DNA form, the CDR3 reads TGTGCCAGCAGTGAATCTCACGGGGGAAACTATGGCTACACCTTC.

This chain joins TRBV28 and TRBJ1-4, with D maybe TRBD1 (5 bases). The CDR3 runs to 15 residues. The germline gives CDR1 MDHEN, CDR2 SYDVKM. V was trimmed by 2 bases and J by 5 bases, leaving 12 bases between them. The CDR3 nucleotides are TGTGCCAGCAGTTTACGGGGGGGGTGGAATGAAAAACTGTTTTTT. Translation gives CASSLRGGWNEKLFF.

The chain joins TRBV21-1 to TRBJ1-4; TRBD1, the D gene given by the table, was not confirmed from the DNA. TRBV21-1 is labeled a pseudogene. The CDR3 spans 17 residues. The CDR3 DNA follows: TGTGCCAGCAGCTTCCGGGACAGGGGGCGAGGTAATGAAAAACTGTTTTTT. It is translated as CASSFRDRGRGNEKLFF.

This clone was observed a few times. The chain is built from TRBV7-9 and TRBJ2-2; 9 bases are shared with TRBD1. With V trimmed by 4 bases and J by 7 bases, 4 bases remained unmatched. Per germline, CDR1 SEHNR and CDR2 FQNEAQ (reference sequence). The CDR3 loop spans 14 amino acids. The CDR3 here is CASSWTGEIGELFF. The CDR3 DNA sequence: TGTGCCAGCAGCTGGACAGGGGAGATCGGGGAGCTGTTTTTT.

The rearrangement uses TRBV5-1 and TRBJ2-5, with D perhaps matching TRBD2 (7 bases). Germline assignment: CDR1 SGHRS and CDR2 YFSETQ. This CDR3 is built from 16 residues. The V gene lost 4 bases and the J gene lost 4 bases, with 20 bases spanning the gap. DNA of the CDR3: TGCGCCAGCAGCCCAGGGGACGGGGGGAATGGAGAGACCCAGTACTTC. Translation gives CASSPGDGGNGETQYF.